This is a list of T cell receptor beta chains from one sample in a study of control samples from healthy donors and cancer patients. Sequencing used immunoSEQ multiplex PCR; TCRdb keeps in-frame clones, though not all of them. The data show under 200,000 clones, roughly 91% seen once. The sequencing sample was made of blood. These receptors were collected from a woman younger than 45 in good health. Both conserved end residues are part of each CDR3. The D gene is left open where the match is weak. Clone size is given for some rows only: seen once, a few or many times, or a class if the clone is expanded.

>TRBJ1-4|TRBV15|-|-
TGTGCCACCAGCAGAGACAGGGCTTCTAATGAAAAACTGTTTTTT
CATSRDRASNEKLFF
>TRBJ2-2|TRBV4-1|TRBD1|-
TGCGCCAGCAGCCAAGACAGGGGGCGAAAGAACACCGGGGAGCTGTTTTTT
CASSQDRGRKNTGELFF
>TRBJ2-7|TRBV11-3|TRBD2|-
TGTGCCAGCAGATTAGGGCGGGGGGCGGAGTACGAGCAGTACTTC
CASRLGRGAEYEQYF
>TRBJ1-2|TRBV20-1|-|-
TGCAGTGCTAGAGGGAATGGCTACACCTTC
CSARGNGYTF
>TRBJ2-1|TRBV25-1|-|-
TGTGCCAGCAGTGGCAAGTACAATGAGCAGTTCTTC
CASSGKYNEQFF
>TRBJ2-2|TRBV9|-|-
TGTGCCAGCAAGGAGGGGGCGAACACCGGGGAGCTGTTTTTT
CASKEGANTGELFF
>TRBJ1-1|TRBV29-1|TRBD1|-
TGCAGCGTTGAAGGGACAGGGGGTTTGAACACTGAAGCTTTCTTT
CSVEGTGGLNTEAFF
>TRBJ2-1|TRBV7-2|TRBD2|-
TGTGCCAGCAGCTTAGGCCCTAGCGGGAGATATGAGCAGTTCTTC
CASSLGPSGRYEQFF
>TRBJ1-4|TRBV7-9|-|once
TGTGCCAGCAGCTTATCCGGGTCAACTAATGAAAAACTGTTTTTT
CASSLSGSTNEKLFF
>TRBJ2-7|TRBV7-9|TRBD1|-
TGTGCCAGCAGCTTAGGGACAGGGGTTTCCCCACAGTACTTC
CASSLGTGVSPQYF
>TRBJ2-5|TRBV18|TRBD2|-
TGTGCCAGCTCGCTGGGACTAGCGGAGACCCAGTACTTC
CASSLGLAETQYF
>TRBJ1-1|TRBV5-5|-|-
TGTGCCAGCAGCTTAGTCCTTGAAGCTTTCTTT
CASSLVLEAFF
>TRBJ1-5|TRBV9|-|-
TGTGCCAGCAGCGTAGACGGATATAGCAATCAGCCCCAGCATTTT
CASSVDGYSNQPQHF
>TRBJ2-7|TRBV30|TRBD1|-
TGTGCCTGGATTGGGGACAGGCGCTACGAGCAGTACTTC
CAWIGDRRYEQYF
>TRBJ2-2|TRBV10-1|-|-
TGCGCCAGCGGGACAAGGAACACCGGGGAGCTGTTTTTT
CASGTRNTGELFF
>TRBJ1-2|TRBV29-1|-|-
TGCAGCGTTTTGGGGTCGGGAGGCTACACCTTC
CSVLGSGGYTF
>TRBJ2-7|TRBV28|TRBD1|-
TGTGCCAGCAGTGCGACAGGGGTCTACGAGCAGTACTTC
CASSATGVYEQYF
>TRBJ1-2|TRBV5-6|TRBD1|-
TGTGCCAGCAGCTTTAAGGACAGGGATGGCTACACCTTC
CASSFKDRDGYTF
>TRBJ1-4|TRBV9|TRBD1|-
TGTGCCAGCAGCGTCGGGACAGTTAATGAAAAACTGTTTTTT
CASSVGTVNEKLFF
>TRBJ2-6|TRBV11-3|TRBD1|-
TGTGCCAGCAGCTTAGGGCAGGGGGCGGTTGGGGCCAACGTCCTGACTTTC
CASSLGQGAVGANVLTF
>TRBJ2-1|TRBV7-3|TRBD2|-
TGTGCCAGCAGCCCCCGACTAGCGGGAGGGGGGAATGAGCAGTTCTTC
CASSPRLAGGGNEQFF
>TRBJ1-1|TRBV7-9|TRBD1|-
TGTGCCAGCAGTCCCGGGACAGGTGCCGGGTACACTGAAGCTTTCTTT
CASSPGTGAGYTEAFF
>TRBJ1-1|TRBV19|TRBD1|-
TGTGCCAGTAGTATAGCCCCAGGGGGTGAAGCTTTCTTT
CASSIAPGGEAFF
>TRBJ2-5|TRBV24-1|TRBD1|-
TGTGCCACCAGTGATAGACAGGGACAAGAGACCCAGTACTTC
CATSDRQGQETQYF